The TCR beta chain under discussion was sequenced for a study of blood T cell repertoires in COVID-19. Study at large: COVID-19 samples from acute and convalescent phases originated in the United States, Italy and Spain. T cells, B-cell-depleted T cells, or PBMCs provided the cDNA or gDNA that served as material.

Per the authors' pipeline: Estimates of nucleated cell counts were drawn from the amplification of reference gene primers. TCRdb's table, derived via immunoSEQ multiplex PCR, lists solely in-frame clones and lacks some. Clone size and the V and J calls come from that table; the DNA yielded D and trimming. The sample lists about 120,000 clones, around 80% occurring once. The V gene's germline CDR1 is MGHRA and CDR2 YSYEKL. Between the trimmed V and J ends, which lost 1 base and 6 bases, there was a span of 10 bases. CDR3 length equals 15 residues. Sequencing input: peripheral blood. The V gene is TRBV4-1, the J gene TRBJ1-6, with D perhaps matching TRBD1 (5 bases). This sequence originates from a woman aged 80 or over with acute or convalescent COVID-19. CDR3 loop: CASSQVSGLNSPLHF. The CDR3 DNA reads TGCGCCAGCAGCCAAGTCTCAGGGCTTAATTCACCCCTCCACTTT.